This T cell receptor (beta chain) was sequenced for a study of CXCR3-negative and CXCR3-positive naive CD8 T cells. Triplicates of 250,000 to 350,000 cells were sorted from each CD8+ T cell subset. Points from the study as a whole: A higher hydrophobicity marked the TRB CDR3s of CXCR3-positive naive cells versus CXCR3-negative naive cells.

Each TRB cDNA library was prepared by 5' RACE (with UMI labels). TCRdb reprocessed the 5' RACE reads; each CDR3 protein has one entry and no DNA is given. Recorded for this sample: 85,000 to 130,000 distinct CDR3 sequences. Germline-derived CDR1 and CDR2 are SGHRS and YFSETQ. This CDR3 spans 16 amino acids. With regard to this clonotype: What it recognizes is unknown.

The receptor comes from a human donor in good health. Some clones in this sample may be carry-over from other donors' samples. The chain has TRBV5-1 and TRBJ2-2; TCRdb lists TRBD1, though no DNA is available to test this call. The specimen was naive CXCR3+ CD8+ T cells from blood. Subset in this sample: CD45RO-CCR7+CD27+CD95- naive CD8+ T cells expressing CXCR3 (TNR3+). The CDR3 region is CASSLQGSLGTGELFF.